These T cell receptor beta chains were read from a single sample in a study of T cell responses to AZD1222 COVID-19 vaccine. Generated by immunoSEQ multiplex PCR, the TCRdb table keeps only in-frame clones and is missing some. The sample consists of 84,000 or so clones, around 91% of them appearing once. Here the sequenced sample was peripheral blood, taken on day 0 of MenACWY control vaccination. The receptors were gathered from an adult in good health. Each CDR3 is given with its conserved first and last residue. Each record gives: D gene, clone size, V gene, J gene, CDR3 DNA, CDR3 protein. The D gene is left open where the match is weak. For some rows the clone size is stated as once, few or many, or as a class when expanded; others skip it.

d_gene: TRBD1
abundance: .
v_gene: TRBV7-8
j_gene: TRBJ1-6
CDR3nt: TGTGCCAGCAGCTTAGGCGGACAGGGGGCTAATAATTCACCCCTCCACTTT
CDR3aa: CASSLGGQGANNSPLHF

d_gene: .
abundance: .
v_gene: TRBV6-2/TRBV6-3
j_gene: TRBJ1-1
CDR3nt: TGTGCCAGCAGTTACAGGGGGAACACTGAAGCTTTCTTT
CDR3aa: CASSYRGNTEAFF

d_gene: TRBD1
abundance: once
v_gene: TRBV9
j_gene: TRBJ2-2
CDR3nt: TGTGCCAGCAGCCCATGGACAGGGGACACCGGGGAGCTGTTTTTT
CDR3aa: CASSPWTGDTGELFF

d_gene: .
abundance: .
v_gene: TRBV3-1/TRBV3-2
j_gene: TRBJ2-3
CDR3nt: TGTGCCAGCAGCCAAGTGGTGACTACTAGCACAGATACGCAGTATTTT
CDR3aa: CASSQVVTTSTDTQYF

d_gene: TRBD2
abundance: .
v_gene: TRBV20-1
j_gene: TRBJ2-2
CDR3nt: TGCAGTGCTAGTATACTAGCGGGAGCCGGGGAGCTGTTTTTT
CDR3aa: CSASILAGAGELFF

d_gene: .
abundance: .
v_gene: TRBV7-8
j_gene: TRBJ1-1
CDR3nt: TGTGCCAGCAGCTTTCTACAGGGTGGGAACACTGAAGCTTTCTTT
CDR3aa: CASSFLQGGNTEAFF

d_gene: .
abundance: .
v_gene: TRBV5-1
j_gene: TRBJ2-7
CDR3nt: TGCGCCAGCGCACAAGATGGGATCTCCTACGAGCAGTACTTC
CDR3aa: CASAQDGISYEQYF

d_gene: .
abundance: .
v_gene: TRBV18
j_gene: TRBJ2-2
CDR3nt: TGTGCCAGCTCACCTCGATCCTCGGGGCCCGCGAACACCGGGGAGCTGTTTTTT
CDR3aa: CASSPRSSGPANTGELFF

d_gene: TRBD1
abundance: .
v_gene: TRBV29-1
j_gene: TRBJ2-7
CDR3nt: TGCAGCGTTGAAGATCCTCACAGGGGGCAGAACGAGCAGTACTTC
CDR3aa: CSVEDPHRGQNEQYF

d_gene: .
abundance: .
v_gene: TRBV28
j_gene: TRBJ1-2
CDR3nt: TGTGCCAGCAGCCTCGGGTCCGACTATGGCTACACCTTC
CDR3aa: CASSLGSDYGYTF

d_gene: TRBD1
abundance: .
v_gene: TRBV7-2
j_gene: TRBJ2-7
CDR3nt: TGTGCCAGCAGCTTAAAGCCGACTGGGACAGGTTATAGCTACGAGCAGTACTTC
CDR3aa: CASSLKPTGTGYSYEQYF

d_gene: .
abundance: .
v_gene: TRBV10-3
j_gene: TRBJ1-2
CDR3nt: TGTGCCATCAGTGAGTCGACTTCAGGGGATCCCTATGGCTACACCTTC
CDR3aa: CAISESTSGDPYGYTF

d_gene: TRBD2
abundance: few
v_gene: TRBV18
j_gene: TRBJ2-3
CDR3nt: TGTGCCAGCTCACCCCCCGGGCTAGCGGGCACAGATACGCAGTATTTT
CDR3aa: CASSPPGLAGTDTQYF

d_gene: .
abundance: .
v_gene: TRBV5-1
j_gene: TRBJ1-5
CDR3nt: TGCGCCAGCAGCTTGGGGGGTGACAATCAGCCCCAGCATTTT
CDR3aa: CASSLGGDNQPQHF

d_gene: TRBD1
abundance: .
v_gene: TRBV7-9
j_gene: TRBJ1-1
CDR3nt: TGTGCCAGCAGCCCAGGGGGCAGCCTATCGGACACTGAAGCTTTCTTT
CDR3aa: CASSPGGSLSDTEAFF

d_gene: TRBD1
abundance: .
v_gene: TRBV4-2
j_gene: TRBJ1-2
CDR3nt: TGTGCCAGCAGCCAAACGACAGGGTCCTATGGCTACACCTTC
CDR3aa: CASSQTTGSYGYTF

d_gene: .
abundance: .
v_gene: TRBV2
j_gene: TRBJ2-2
CDR3nt: TGTGCCAGCAGTGAAGAGGGAGGAAGAGCGAACACCGGGGAGCTGTTTTTT
CDR3aa: CASSEEGGRANTGELFF

d_gene: .
abundance: .
v_gene: TRBV5-5
j_gene: TRBJ2-7
CDR3nt: TGTGCCAGCAGCTCCTGGACCGGAGACGAGCAGTACTTC
CDR3aa: CASSSWTGDEQYF

d_gene: .
abundance: .
v_gene: TRBV10-1
j_gene: TRBJ1-4
CDR3nt: TGCGCCAGCAGTACAGGATTATACGAAAAACTGTTTTTT
CDR3aa: CASSTGLYEKLFF

d_gene: TRBD1
abundance: .
v_gene: TRBV28
j_gene: TRBJ2-7
CDR3nt: TGTGCCAGCAGTCCACCGGGACAGTGGGACGAGCAGTACTTC
CDR3aa: CASSPPGQWDEQYF

d_gene: .
abundance: .
v_gene: TRBV6-5
j_gene: TRBJ2-2
CDR3nt: TGTGCCAGCAGTTACTCGCTAGGGGTGGACACCGGGGAGCTGTTTTTT
CDR3aa: CASSYSLGVDTGELFF

d_gene: .
abundance: .
v_gene: TRBV19
j_gene: TRBJ2-7
CDR3nt: TGTGCCAGTAGTCCCCCGGGGATTAGCTCCTACGAGCAGTACTTC
CDR3aa: CASSPPGISSYEQYF

d_gene: .
abundance: .
v_gene: TRBV2
j_gene: TRBJ2-7
CDR3nt: TGTGCCAGCCGGGCCGAGGTGAGCGAGCAGTACTTC
CDR3aa: CASRAEVSEQYF

d_gene: TRBD1
abundance: .
v_gene: TRBV6-5
j_gene: TRBJ2-7
CDR3nt: TGTGCCAGCAGCCTCGGACAGGGGAGACCCTACGAGCAGTACTTC
CDR3aa: CASSLGQGRPYEQYF

d_gene: .
abundance: .
v_gene: TRBV10-3
j_gene: TRBJ2-1
CDR3nt: TGTGCCATCAGTGAGTCGACCCCCCCGGGTGAGCAGTTCTTC
CDR3aa: CAISESTPPGEQFF

d_gene: TRBD1
abundance: .
v_gene: TRBV19
j_gene: TRBJ2-7
CDR3nt: TGTGCCAGTAGTAGGGACCGGGACAGCCTTTACGAGCAGTACTTC
CDR3aa: CASSRDRDSLYEQYF

d_gene: TRBD2
abundance: .
v_gene: TRBV9
j_gene: TRBJ2-2
CDR3nt: TGTGCCAGCAGCGCGAACAAGGGACTAGCGGGAGGGCTGAACACCGGGGAGCTGTTTTTT
CDR3aa: CASSANKGLAGGLNTGELFF

d_gene: .
abundance: .
v_gene: TRBV5-1
j_gene: TRBJ1-2
CDR3nt: TGCGCCAGCCGTCCGAGAGGTCCTAGCGGGCTGCCTAACTATGGCTACACCTTC
CDR3aa: CASRPRGPSGLPNYGYTF

d_gene: .
abundance: .
v_gene: TRBV19
j_gene: TRBJ1-1
CDR3nt: TGTGCCAGTAGTGCCCCGACACGTGGGAACACTGAAGCTTTCTTT
CDR3aa: CASSAPTRGNTEAFF

d_gene: .
abundance: .
v_gene: TRBV24-1
j_gene: TRBJ2-3
CDR3nt: TGTGCCACCAGTGATTCTGGACTCCGGGACTTCCACACAGATACGCAGTATTTT
CDR3aa: CATSDSGLRDFHTDTQYF

d_gene: .
abundance: .
v_gene: TRBV7-2
j_gene: TRBJ1-1
CDR3nt: TGTGCCAGCAGCTCAACAGGATGGACTGAAGCTTTCTTT
CDR3aa: CASSSTGWTEAFF

d_gene: .
abundance: .
v_gene: TRBV6-1
j_gene: TRBJ2-7
CDR3nt: TGTGCCAGCAGTGAAGGTCCCGGAACCTACGAGCAGTACTTC
CDR3aa: CASSEGPGTYEQYF

d_gene: TRBD2
abundance: .
v_gene: TRBV28
j_gene: TRBJ2-1
CDR3nt: TGTGCCAGCAGTCCGCGGACTAGCGGGGGGCACAATGAGCAGTTCTTC
CDR3aa: CASSPRTSGGHNEQFF

d_gene: TRBD2
abundance: .
v_gene: TRBV9
j_gene: TRBJ2-2
CDR3nt: TGTGCCAGCAGCGTAGCTCTAGCGGGCACCGGGGAGCTGTTTTTT
CDR3aa: CASSVALAGTGELFF

d_gene: .
abundance: .
v_gene: TRBV19
j_gene: TRBJ2-5
CDR3nt: TGTGCCAGTAGTTGGGGCAGACAAGAGACCCAGTACTTC
CDR3aa: CASSWGRQETQYF

d_gene: .
abundance: .
v_gene: TRBV7-2
j_gene: TRBJ1-6
CDR3nt: TGTGCCAGCAGCGCCGGACTTAGCTCCTATAATTCACCCCTCCACTTT
CDR3aa: CASSAGLSSYNSPLHF

d_gene: .
abundance: .
v_gene: TRBV28
j_gene: TRBJ1-4
CDR3nt: TGTGCCAGCGCTTCCCCTTCCGGGGAAAAACTGTTTTTT
CDR3aa: CASASPSGEKLFF

d_gene: TRBD1
abundance: .
v_gene: TRBV5-1
j_gene: TRBJ2-7
CDR3nt: TGCGCCAGCAGCGGACCCGGGACAGCTACCTACGAGCAGTACTTC
CDR3aa: CASSGPGTATYEQYF

d_gene: TRBD1
abundance: .
v_gene: TRBV5-1
j_gene: TRBJ2-5
CDR3nt: TGCGCCAGCAGCTTGCTCGGGACAGGGCTAGGGGAGACCCAGTACTTC
CDR3aa: CASSLLGTGLGETQYF